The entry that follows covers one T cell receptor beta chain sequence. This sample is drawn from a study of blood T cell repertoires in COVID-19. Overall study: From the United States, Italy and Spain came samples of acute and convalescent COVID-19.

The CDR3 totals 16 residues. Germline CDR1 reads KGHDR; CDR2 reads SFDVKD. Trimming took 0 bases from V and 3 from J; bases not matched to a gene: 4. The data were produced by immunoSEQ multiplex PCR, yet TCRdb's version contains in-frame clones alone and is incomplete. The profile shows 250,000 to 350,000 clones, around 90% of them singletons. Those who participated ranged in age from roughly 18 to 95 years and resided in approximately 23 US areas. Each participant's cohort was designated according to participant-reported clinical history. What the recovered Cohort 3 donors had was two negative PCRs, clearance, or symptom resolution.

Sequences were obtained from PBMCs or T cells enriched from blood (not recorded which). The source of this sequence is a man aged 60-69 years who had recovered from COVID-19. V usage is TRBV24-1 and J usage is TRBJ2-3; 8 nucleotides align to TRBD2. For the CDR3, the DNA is TGTGCCACCAGTGATTTGTCTAGCGGGCTTACAGATACGCAGTATTTT. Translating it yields CATSDLSSGLTDTQYF.